The following is a T cell receptor (beta chain) sequence with its context. This entry is derived from a study of blood T cell repertoires in COVID-19. Study-wide background: PBMCs, B-cell-depleted T cells, or T cells were the source of the cDNA or gDNA that made up the material.

Trimming took off 6 bases at V and 7 bases at J, with 19 bases between the two ends. CDR1 is SGHTA and CDR2 is FQGNSA in the germline V gene. This CDR3 comprises 14 residues. Clones were read by immunoSEQ multiplex PCR, and TCRdb kept only the in-frame ones, dropping some. The sample consists of approximately 46,000 clones, about 79% of them appearing once. The clonotype originates from a human donor in a cohort sampled during active COVID-19. The chain is built from TRBV7-2 and TRBJ2-7; D gene unclear. The sequenced sample consisted of peripheral blood. The DNA of the CDR3 is TGTGCCAGCAGTAGCATGTCAGCCCTACGGGAGCAGTACTTC. It specifies CASSSMSALREQYF.